The 21 T cell receptor beta chains listed next were all sequenced from one sample in a study of blood T cell repertoires in COVID-19. Profiled with immunoSEQ multiplex PCR; TCRdb holds only in-frame clones, not every one. The sample comprises 50,000 to 70,000 clones, 75% to 95% of which are singletons, and less than 9.5% rests with the top ten. Sequencing was done on a sample of peripheral blood. The receptors were sampled from a woman of 80 years or more with active COVID-19.

V is TRBV6-6 and J is TRBJ1-4; D unresolved. Trimming stripped 4 bases from V and 0 bases from J, with 9 bases between. Germline CDR1 reads MNHNY; CDR2 reads SVGAGI (reference sequence). The CDR3 consists of 15 residues. CDR3 DNA: TGTGCCAGCAGTTCCGGGAGGACAACTAATGAAAAACTGTTTTTT. It is translated as CASSSGRTTNEKLFF.

The chain couples TRBV5-4 to TRBJ2-5; no clear D. Trimming took 4 bases from V and 6 from J, leaving 13 bases between them. Germline-derived CDR1 and CDR2 are SGHNT and YYREEE (reference sequence). This CDR3 region has 13 residues. CDR3 region: CASSRNSEKTQYF. The CDR3 DNA sequence: TGTGCCAGCAGCCGAAATTCGGAGAAGACCCAGTACTTC.

Turning to this clone: A read error may account for a junction end that differs from germline. The chain couples TRBV10-2 to TRBJ2-5; 9 bases are a match to TRBD1. This CDR3 is 14 amino acids long. The germline V gene encodes CDR1 WSHSY and CDR2 SAAADI. In DNA, the CDR3 is TGCGCCAGCTGTGAACAGGGGGCAGGGGAGACCCAGTACTTC. Translation: CASCEQGAGETQYF.

This chain uses TRBV6-5 with TRBJ1-5, with a possible D match to TRBD1 (6 bases). V dropped 7 bases and J dropped 6 bases, with 19 bases sitting between them. CDR1 is MNHEY and CDR2 is SVGAGI in the germline V gene. This CDR3 has 15 amino acids. The CDR3 region has the DNA TGTGCCAGCAATCCACCCGGACAGAGGAGTCAGCCCCAGCATTTT. This encodes CASNPPGQRSQPQHF.

The chain carries TRBV6-1 and TRBJ1-1; 7 bases map to TRBD1. CDR3 size: 19 residues. The germline gives CDR1 MNHNS, CDR2 SASEGT. V shed 3 bases, J shed 0 bases, and the junction held 16 bases outside the gene matches. The CDR3 region is CASSDVPRRTGLMNTEAFF. CDR3 DNA sequence: TGTGCCAGCAGTGATGTCCCTCGGAGGACAGGCCTCATGAACACTGAAGCTTTCTTT.

The chain uses TRBV28 and TRBJ2-5; D is uncertain. Between the trimmed V and J ends, which lost 4 bases and 4 bases, there was a span of 10 bases. Germline-derived CDR1 and CDR2 are MDHEN and SYDVKM. The CDR3 sequence is 13 residues long. The DNA of the CDR3 is TGTGCCAGCAGTTCCCCCTCGCGAGAGACCCAGTACTTC. As protein: CASSSPSRETQYF.

This chain links TRBV10-3 with TRBJ1-2; the match to TRBD1 covers 9 bases. The CDR3 has 18 residues. J gave up 6 bases and V 3 bases, and 17 bases lay outside the gene matches. Germline loops: CDR1 ENHRY, CDR2 SYGVKD. The CDR3 nucleotides are TGTGCCATCAGTGAATCCTCCGGGACAGGGTACCTAAAGGATGGCTACACCTTC. Translating gives CAISESSGTGYLKDGYTF.

J is TRBJ1-4 and V is TRBV7-9; 9 bases fit TRBD1. V lost 8 bases to trimming and J lost 0 bases; unmatched junction nucleotides: 13. CDR3 length: 18 amino acids. The germline CDR1 and CDR2 sequences are SEHNR and FQNEAQ (reference sequence). The CDR3 DNA is TGTGCCAGCCAAGCCCTTACAGGGGGCAAAGCAACTAATGAAAAACTGTTTTTT. Translating it yields CASQALTGGKATNEKLFF.

This rearrangement joins TRBV4-1 to TRBJ2-1, with 16 positions matching TRBD2. The ends lost 2 bases at V and 5 bases at J; junction bases unmatched: 18. The CDR3 contains 22 residues. Germline CDR1 MGHRA, CDR2 YSYEKL. The CDR3 sequence is CASSQPAPLGLAGGRGDNEQFF. The CDR3 nucleotides are TGCGCCAGCAGCCAACCCGCGCCTTTGGGACTAGCGGGAGGGAGGGGGGACAATGAGCAGTTCTTC.

V is TRBV4-1 and J is TRBJ2-5, with a weak D call TRBD1 (5 bases). This CDR3 spans 16 amino acids. V was cut by 0 bases and J by 5 bases, with 16 bases left in between. Germline V CDR1 and CDR2: MGHRA, YSYEKL. CDR3 protein: CASSQDIGASPETQYF. CDR3 DNA sequence: TGCGCCAGCAGCCAAGATATAGGGGCCTCCCCGGAGACCCAGTACTTC.

V usage is TRBV10-1 and J usage is TRBJ1-1; no reliable D call. The CDR3 has 14 residues. Trimming took off 9 bases at V and 3 bases at J, with 17 bases between the two ends. The germline CDR1 and CDR2 sequences are WNHNN and SYGVQD (reference sequence). The DNA of the CDR3 is TGCGCCAGTCTATACACAGTGGTCTACACTGAAGCTTTCTTT. Encoded protein: CASLYTVVYTEAFF.

The rearrangement uses TRBV29-1 and TRBJ1-1; TRBD1 aligns across 7 bases. The germline CDR1 and CDR2 sequences are SQVTM and ANQGSEA. The CDR3 is made up of 12 amino acids. Trimming took 7 bases from V and 0 from J; bases not matched to a gene: 2. In DNA, the CDR3 is TGCAGCGGGGGACAGTTGAACACTGAAGCTTTCTTT. Translating it yields CSGGQLNTEAFF.

J is TRBJ1-3 and V is TRBV6-6; D remains unclear. Germline lookup yields CDR1 MNHNY and CDR2 SVGAGI (reference sequence). The CDR3 length is 15 residues. With 8 bases removed from V and 0 bases from J, the gap between germline ends came to 14 bases. CDR3 bases: TGTGCCAGCGAAGACGGGAACTTCTCTGGAAACACCATATATTTT. It codes for CASEDGNFSGNTIYF.

The V call is TRBV27, the J call TRBJ2-1, with 11 positions matching TRBD2. Germline V gives CDR1 MNHEY, CDR2 SMNVEV (reference sequence). The CDR3 has 17 amino acids. V lost 4 bases, J lost 4 bases, and 9 bases stayed unmatched. The CDR3 bases are TGTGCCAGCAGTTCTAATTCCGGGACTAGCGGTTACAATGAGCAGTTCTTC. This gives the protein CASSSNSGTSGYNEQFF.

The chain links TRBV28 to TRBJ2-1, with TRBD2 as a possible D gene (5 bases). Germline V CDR1 and CDR2: MDHEN, SYDVKM. V shed 2 bases and J shed 12 bases, with 11 bases lying between them. This CDR3 comprises 12 residues. This chain's CDR3 is CASSLELVAQFF. The DNA of the CDR3 is TGTGCCAGCAGTTTAGAACTAGTTGCGCAGTTCTTC.

This rearrangement joins TRBV2 to TRBJ2-3, with TRBD1 identical over 7 bases. Germline V gene data show CDR1 as SNHLY and CDR2 as FYNNEI. The V gene end was trimmed by 6 bases and the J gene end by 0 bases; junction bases not matched to a gene: 21. CDR3 length equals 20 residues. This CDR3 is CASRGNKRNLGQTSTDTQYF. The CDR3 region has the DNA TGTGCCAGCAGAGGGAACAAAAGGAATCTGGGACAGACGAGCACAGATACGCAGTATTTT.

The chain combines TRBV5-4 with TRBJ2-1; D remains ambiguous. V was clipped by 4 bases and J by 4 bases, with 9 bases between them. Germline V gives CDR1 SGHNT, CDR2 YYREEE (reference sequence). This CDR3 has 13 amino acids. The CDR3 region is CASSPRLYNEQFF. DNA for the CDR3: TGTGCCAGCAGCCCCCGACTGTACAATGAGCAGTTCTTC.

This clone was seen a single time. V is TRBV5-1 and J is TRBJ2-1; weak D call: TRBD2 (5 bases). The germline gives CDR1 SGHRS, CDR2 YFSETQ. The CDR3 loop spans 13 amino acids. V lost 5 bases, J lost 5 bases, and 11 bases lay in between. CDR3 sequence (DNA): TGCGCCAGCAGGGACGGGGATCACAATGAGCAGTTCTTC. Encoded protein: CASRDGDHNEQFF.

The chain recombines TRBV5-1 with TRBJ2-3, with D possibly being TRBD1 (5 bases). V was clipped by 4 bases and J by 2 bases, with 14 bases between them. The CDR3 runs 15 residues. CDR1 is SGHRS and CDR2 is YFSETQ in the germline V gene. DNA of the CDR3: TGCGCCAGCAGCGAGGACATGGACCCCACAGATACGCAGTATTTT. Amino acids: CASSEDMDPTDTQYF.

The J gene is TRBJ1-6, the V gene TRBV6-2 or TRBV6-3, with 9 bases identical to TRBD1. The CDR3 is made up of 15 amino acids. The ends lost 5 bases at V and 8 bases at J; junction bases unmatched: 7. CDR1 and CDR2 (germline): MNHEY, SVGEGT. CDR3 nucleotides: TGTGCCAGCAGTCCCCGGGGACAGGGATATTCACCCCTCCACTTT. It encodes CASSPRGQGYSPLHF.

A remark on this clone: In the same sample, other DNA sequences code for this CDR3. V gene TRBV19 combines with J gene TRBJ2-7; D gene ambiguous. The CDR3 totals 13 residues. The germline CDR1 and CDR2 sequences are LNHDA and SQIVND (reference sequence). V lost 3 bases and J 1 base, leaving 7 bases between the germline ends. CDR3 DNA sequence: TGTGCCAGTAGTATTGGCGGATCCTACGAGCAGTACTTC. Amino acid sequence: CASSIGGSYEQYF.